These 23 T cell receptor beta chains share one sample of origin, sequenced in a study of CD8 T cells in ankylosing spondylitis. TCRdb re-called the 5' RACE reads with MiXCR, one entry per CDR3 protein. Here the sample spans over 450,000 distinct CDR3 sequences, about 13% being singletons. Overall study findings and caveats: Ankylosing spondylitis blood seemed to carry a telltale TCR beta motif made of several highly homologous variants.

Which antigens these TCRs recognize remains unknown. The sequencing input was blood, either unsorted or a sorted T cell fraction (not recorded which). These receptors originate from a male donor with ankylosing spondylitis.

This clonotype came up a few times. The chain uses TRBV7-9 and TRBJ2-3, with a possible D match to TRBD1 (6 bases). Trimming pared 4 bases from V and 2 bases from J, leaving 13 bases between. The CDR3 is made up of 15 amino acids. Germline V CDR1 and CDR2: SEHNR, FQNEAQ (reference sequence). The chain's CDR3 is CASSSPLGATDTQYF. The CDR3 region has the DNA TGTGCCAGCAGCTCCCCGTTGGGGGCCACAGATACGCAGTATTTT.

This clonotype was counted only a few times. The chain recombines TRBV2 with TRBJ2-7; no firm D call. The CDR3 spans 14 residues. V lost 5 bases and J lost 0, with 11 bases in between. CDR1 is SNHLY, CDR2 FYNNEI, per germline. CDR3 sequence (DNA): TGTGCCAGCAGTAATCAACAGAGCTCCTACGAGCAGTACTTC. It codes for CASSNQQSSYEQYF.

This chain uses TRBV28 with TRBJ2-7; 12 nucleotides align to TRBD2. Losses at the gene ends were 5 bases for V and 4 bases for J; bases not matched to a gene: 6. This CDR3 spans 15 amino acids. Germline CDR1 MDHEN, CDR2 SYDVKM. The CDR3 DNA sequence: TGTGCCAGCAGTCCACTAGCGGGAGGACCTTACGAGCAGTACGTC. This codes for CASSPLAGGPYEQYV.

The sample holds many counts of this clonotype. This chain joins TRBV7-9 and TRBJ1-5; D is ambiguous. This CDR3 contains 14 residues. Germline V gene sequence: CDR1 SEHNR, CDR2 FQNEAQ (reference sequence). V lost 5 bases to trimming and J lost 7 bases, with 15 bases between them. The DNA of the CDR3 is TGTGCCAGCAGCACCACCGGAATGAGGCAGCCCCAGCATTTT. It codes for CASSTTGMRQPQHF. The full variable domain, its missing parts supplied by reference TRBV7-9 and TRBJ1-5, is DTGVSQNPRHKITKRGQNVTFRCDPISEHNRLYWYRQTLGQGPEFLTYFQNEAQLEKSRLLSDRFSAERPKGSFSTLEIQRTEQGDSAMYLCASSTTGMRQPQHFGDGTRLSIL.

This chain uses TRBV4-1 with TRBJ2-1, with TRBD2 as a possible D gene (6 bases). V dropped 4 bases and J dropped 0 bases, with 13 bases sitting between them. Germline V gene lookup returns CDR1 MGHRA and CDR2 YSYEKL. CDR3 size: 16 residues. DNA for the CDR3: TGCGCCAGCAGCCTATCTAGGGGAGGCTCCTACAATGAGCAGTTCTTC. This translates into CASSLSRGGSYNEQFF.

The chain's CDR3 is CASSSRSRDQPQHF. CDR3 in DNA: TGTGCCAGCAGTTCGCGGTCCCGCGATCAGCCCCAGCATTTT. The chain is built from TRBV12-3 or TRBV12-4 and TRBJ1-5; D gene unclear. V gave up 4 bases and J gave up 5 bases, with 12 bases separating them. The CDR3 consists of 14 residues.

There are a few counts of this clonotype. The V gene is TRBV27, the J gene TRBJ2-7; TRBD1 is a possible D gene (5 bases). CDR1 and CDR2 from the germline V gene are MNHEY and SMNVEV (reference sequence). V was pared by 2 bases and J by 3 bases, with 14 bases between. The CDR3 covers 15 residues. The CDR3 protein is CASSLGAGANYEQYF. The CDR3 nucleotides read TGTGCCAGCAGTTTAGGGGCAGGCGCTAACTACGAGCAGTACTTC.

The gene calls are TRBV20-1 and TRBJ2-1, with 12 bases matching TRBD2. This CDR3 is built from 15 residues. From germline, CDR1 is DFQATT and CDR2 SNEGSKA (reference sequence). Losses at the gene ends were 0 bases for V and 10 bases for J; bases not matched to a gene: 7. CDR3 coding DNA: TGCAGTGCTAGAGATCTGGGACTAGCGGGCGACGAGCAGTTCTTC. As protein: CSARDLGLAGDEQFF.

In this sample, this clonotype turned up a few times. The rearrangement uses TRBV12-3 or TRBV12-4 and TRBJ1-1; no definite D call. The germline V and J ends were trimmed by 3 bases and 0 bases, with 8 bases remaining between them. This CDR3 region has 14 residues. The CDR3 DNA sequence: TGTGCCAGCAGTTTGATTTTGGTGAACACTGAAGCTTTCTTT. It is translated as CASSLILVNTEAFF.

The V call is TRBV11-2, the J call TRBJ2-3; 7 positions agree with TRBD1. Looked up from germline, CDR1 is SGHAT and CDR2 is FQNNGV. J was trimmed by 2 bases and V by 7 bases; bases with no gene match: 6. The CDR3 sequence is 14 residues long. The CDR3 nucleotides are TGTGCCAGCAACAAGGGACAGAACACAGATACGCAGTATTTT. As protein: CASNKGQNTDTQYF. Full variable domain (rest looked up from reference TRBV11-2 and TRBJ2-3): EAGVAQSPRYKIIEKRQSVAFWCNPISGHATLYWYQQILGQGPKLLIQFQNNGVVDDSQLPKDRFSAERLKGVDSTLKIQPAKLEDSAVYLCASNKGQNTDTQYFGPGTRLTVL.

This clonotype occurred a few times. V and J are TRBV6-5 and TRBJ2-1; 7 bases line up with TRBD1. The CDR3 has 15 amino acids. Trimming cost V 4 bases and J 4 bases; bases outside gene matches: 7. Per germline, CDR1 MNHEY and CDR2 SVGAGI. The CDR3 DNA reads as TGTGCCAGCAGTTCCGAGGGGGCGCAGTACAATGAGCAGTTCTTC. Amino acid sequence: CASSSEGAQYNEQFF.

There are a few counts of this clonotype. The chain links TRBV7-7 to TRBJ2-3; 7 positions match TRBD2. V shed 5 bases, J shed 0 bases, and the junction held 8 bases outside the gene matches. Germline CDR1 reads SSHAT; CDR2 reads FNYEAQ (reference sequence). The CDR3 covers 16 residues. CDR3 sequence reads: CASSPLGGSSTDTQYF. CDR3 coding DNA: TGTGCCAGCAGCCCCCTCGGGGGGTCTAGCACAGATACGCAGTATTTT.

This clonotype came up many times. This chain connects TRBV29-1 to TRBJ2-3; D is unclear. CDR1 is SQVTM, CDR2 ANQGSEA, per germline. Trimming removed 5 bases at V and 5 bases at J, with 11 bases between. The CDR3 runs 12 residues. CDR3 region: CSVRRAGDTQYF. The CDR3 DNA sequence: TGCAGCGTTAGAAGAGCCGGAGATACGCAGTATTTT.

In its sample, this clonotype was seen many times. This chain connects TRBV5-1 to TRBJ2-2; D not certain. The CDR3 covers 15 residues. Trimming removed 0 bases from V and 3 bases from J, with 9 bases in between. The V gene's germline CDR1 is SGHRS and CDR2 YFSETQ. The CDR3 coding sequence is TGCGCCAGCAGCTTGGGTGGCGTAGACACCGGGGAGCTGTTTTTT. It encodes CASSLGGVDTGELFF.

This clonotype was observed a few times. One end of the junction is discordant with germline, which a read error may explain. The chain couples TRBV12-3 or TRBV12-4 to TRBJ2-3; 7 nucleotides match TRBD2. The CDR3 is made up of 15 amino acids. The CDR3 protein is CASSLADSSTDTQYF. The CDR3, as DNA: TGTGCCAGCAGTCTAGCGGACTCTAGCACAGATACGCAGTATTTT.

The genes are TRBV14 and TRBJ2-3; D uncertain. The CDR3 is 15 amino acids. The germline gives CDR1 SGHDN, CDR2 FVKESK. V dropped 4 bases and J dropped 3 bases, with 14 bases sitting between them. The CDR3 sequence is CASSLGVKLTDTQYF. CDR3 bases: TGTGCCAGCAGCCTTGGGGTAAAATTGACAGATACGCAGTATTTT.

This chain joins TRBV3-1 and TRBJ2-5, with 8 bases identical to TRBD2. The V segment lost 4 bases and the J segment 5 bases; nucleotides outside the gene matches: 9. The CDR3 has 15 amino acids. CDR1 is LGHDT, CDR2 YNNKEL, per germline (reference sequence). The CDR3 nucleotides read TGTGCCAGCAGCCTCGTCGGACTAGCACGCGAGACCCAGTACTTC. This encodes CASSLVGLARETQYF.

In this sample, this clonotype turned up a few times. The chain couples TRBV11-2 to TRBJ2-5; 10 bases map to TRBD2. Germline values: CDR1 SGHAT, CDR2 FQNNGV. The CDR3 is made up of 17 amino acids. The V gene end was trimmed by 0 bases and the J gene end by 5 bases; junction bases not matched to a gene: 9. The CDR3 DNA is TGTGCCAGCAGCTTAGATGGTTCTAGCGGGAGAAAGGAGACCCAGTACTTC. Amino acids: CASSLDGSSGRKETQYF.

This clonotype has more than one count but fewer than ten. This chain uses TRBV20-1 with TRBJ2-5; D not certain. The CDR3 spans 12 residues. The V gene's germline CDR1 is DFQATT and CDR2 SNEGSKA (reference sequence). Deletions cut 3 bases from V and 3 bases from J, with 8 bases between. CDR3 in amino acids: CSASSREETQYF. As DNA, the CDR3 is TGCAGTGCTAGCTCTAGAGAAGAGACCCAGTACTTC.

The J gene is TRBJ1-2, the V gene TRBV20-1; TRBD1 is a possible D gene (5 bases). Germline CDR1 reads DFQATT; CDR2 reads SNEGSKA (reference sequence). Trimming took off 6 bases at V and 2 bases at J, with 13 bases between the two ends. The CDR3 contains 13 residues. CDR3 bases: TGCAGTGCCGATGCTGCAGGGAACTATGGCTACACCTTC. Its protein is CSADAAGNYGYTF.

This chain connects TRBV2 to TRBJ2-1; TRBD1 aligns across 8 bases. The CDR3 is 15 amino acids. CDR1 and CDR2 (germline): SNHLY, FYNNEI. With 7 bases clipped from V and 0 bases from J, the junction kept 5 bases outside the gene matches. CDR3 sequence (DNA): TGTGCCAGCATGGACGGGACAGGCTCCTACAATGAGCAGTTCTTC. Translation: CASMDGTGSYNEQFF. Full variable domain (missing parts from reference TRBV2 and TRBJ2-1): EPEVTQTPSHQVTQMGQEVILRCVPISNHLYFYWYRQILGQKVEFLVSFYNNEISEKSEIFDDQFSVERPDGSNFTLKIRSTKLEDSAMYFCASMDGTGSYNEQFFGPGTRLTVL.

This clonotype was observed at least ten times. The chain couples TRBV12-3 or TRBV12-4 to TRBJ1-2; TRBD1 matches at 10 bases. The CDR3 consists of 15 residues. Losses at the gene ends were 3 bases for V and 5 bases for J; bases not matched to a gene: 6. For the CDR3, the DNA is TGTGCCAGCAGTTTCCGGGACAGGGGTTCTTATGGCTACACCTTC. Protein sequence: CASSFRDRGSYGYTF.

The CDR3 DNA reads as TGCAGCGTTGTCGGGTCCCAAGAGGGCAATCAGCCCCAGCATTTT. This sequence encodes CSVVGSQEGNQPQHF. The chain uses TRBV29-1 and TRBJ1-5; D gene unclear. Germline V lookup: CDR1 SQVTM, CDR2 ANQGSEA. The CDR3 has 15 residues. V shed 4 bases and J shed 2 bases, with 15 bases lying between them.